One sample yielded the 27 T cell receptor beta chains listed below, sequenced in a study of OX40 agonist ivuxolimab in advanced cancers. Some clones are missing from TCRdb's copy, which holds only in-frame ones; the method was immunoSEQ multiplex PCR. The sample carries approximately 40,000 clones, approximately 80% recorded once. The sample was CD4+ or CD8+ T cells sorted from blood, taken in a trial of the OX40 agonist ivuxolimab. Receptors were obtained from an adult with an advanced solid tumor such as melanoma, head and neck, liver or kidney cancer.

V gene TRBV5-4 combines with J gene TRBJ2-1; the match to TRBD2 covers 7 bases. The germline V gene encodes CDR1 SGHNT and CDR2 YYREEE (reference sequence). With 4 bases clipped from V and 8 bases from J, the junction kept 3 bases outside the gene matches. The CDR3 loop spans 12 amino acids. In nucleotides, the CDR3 is TGTGCCAGCAGCCCCGGACTAGATGAGCAGTTCTTC. Amino acids: CASSPGLDEQFF.

V is TRBV5-1 and J is TRBJ2-1; D is undetermined. CDR3 size: 12 residues. The germline CDR1 and CDR2 sequences are SGHRS and YFSETQ. V lost 0 bases and J lost 8, with 6 bases in between. As DNA, the CDR3 is TGCGCCAGCAGCTTGGGGCTAGATGAGCAGTTCTTC. This sequence encodes CASSLGLDEQFF.

This clone has only one observation. V usage is TRBV6-1 and J usage is TRBJ2-7; perhaps TRBD1 as D (6 bases). There are 15 residues in the CDR3. Trimming left V 2 bases short and J 3 bases short, with 14 bases between. Germline V gives CDR1 MNHNS, CDR2 SASEGT. The CDR3 protein is CASSESAGAFYEQYF. The CDR3 DNA reads as TGTGCCAGCAGTGAATCGGCAGGGGCCTTCTACGAGCAGTACTTC.

The CDR3 coding sequence is TGTGCCAGCAGCGTAGACCCCTGGGCTAGCAAAAACACCGGGGAGCTGTTTTTT. Translating it yields CASSVDPWASKNTGELFF. The chain is built from TRBV9 and TRBJ2-2, with D possibly being TRBD2 (5 bases). The CDR3 extends over 18 amino acids. CDR1 is SGDLS, CDR2 YYNGEE, per germline. V was pared by 0 bases and J by 2 bases, with 17 bases between.

The chain carries TRBV5-6 and TRBJ2-7; D remains ambiguous. Trimming stripped 3 bases from V and 3 bases from J, with 10 bases between. Germline V gene lookup returns CDR1 SGHDT and CDR2 YYEEEE. The CDR3 runs 13 residues. The CDR3 reads CASSWYGGYEQYF. The CDR3 DNA is TGTGCCAGCAGCTGGTATGGCGGCTACGAGCAGTACTTC.

The CDR3 DNA sequence: TGTGCCAGTAGTATAGGTGGAGCCAATGAGCAGTTCTTC. Its translation is CASSIGGANEQFF. This chain connects TRBV19 to TRBJ2-1; D gene unclear. Germline CDR1 LNHDA, CDR2 SQIVND (reference sequence). This CDR3 is built from 13 residues. Trimming removed 1 base from V and 6 bases from J, with 7 bases in between.

V usage is TRBV28 and J usage is TRBJ1-1; D is undetermined. Germline V gene data show CDR1 as MDHEN and CDR2 as SYDVKM. V gave up 2 bases and J gave up 5 bases, with 12 bases separating them. The CDR3 has 14 amino acids. Here the CDR3 reads CASSLPAKGTEAFF. Written as DNA, the CDR3 is TGTGCCAGCAGTTTACCAGCCAAGGGAACTGAAGCTTTCTTT.

The chain has TRBV9 and TRBJ1-5; TRBD1 is a possible D gene (6 bases). Germline V CDR1 and CDR2: SGDLS, YYNGEE. This CDR3 contains 14 residues. Trimming cost V 1 base and J 7 bases, with 12 bases left between them. The CDR3 bases are TGTGCCAGCAGCGTATATCCAGGGGACCAGCCCCAGCATTTT. It encodes CASSVYPGDQPQHF. The whole variable domain, filled in from reference TRBV9 and TRBJ1-5, reads DSGVTQTPKHLITATGQRVTLRCSPRSGDLSVYWYQQSLDQGLQFLIQYYNGEERAKGNILERFSAQQFPDLHSELNLSSLELGDSALYFCASSVYPGDQPQHFGDGTRLSIL.

The J gene is TRBJ1-1, the V gene TRBV30; D gene ambiguous. V was pared by 0 bases and J by 1 base, with 6 bases between. CDR3 length: 13 amino acids. Germline CDR1 reads GTSNPN; CDR2 reads SVGIG (reference sequence). In nucleotides, the CDR3 is TGTGCCTGGAGTGTAAACAGGAACACTGAAGCTTTCTTT. This encodes CAWSVNRNTEAFF. The entire variable domain, with the rest obtained from reference TRBV30 and TRBJ1-1, is as follows: SQTIHQWPATLVQPVGSPLSLECTVEGTSNPNLYWYRQAAGRGLQLLFYSVGIGQISSEVPQNLSASRPQDRQFILSSKKLLLSDSGFYLCAWSVNRNTEAFFGQGTRLTVV.

The chain employs TRBV4-3 and TRBJ1-3; 10 positions match TRBD1. The CDR3 runs to 19 residues. J lost 5 bases, V lost 0 bases, and 13 bases had no gene match. The germline V gene has CDR1 LGHNA and CDR2 YSLEER. CDR3 in DNA: TGCGCCAGCAGCCAAGATTTGGACAGGGGGTTGGGGATAAGAAACACCATATATTTT. Protein sequence: CASSQDLDRGLGIRNTIYF.

The CDR3 region is CASSESPASGIDNEQFF. The CDR3, as DNA: TGCGCCAGCAGTGAGTCACCAGCTAGCGGGATCGACAATGAGCAGTTCTTC. The chain has TRBV10-1 and TRBJ2-1; 9 bases are shared with TRBD2. The CDR3 extends over 17 amino acids. Germline assignment: CDR1 WNHNN and CDR2 SYGVQD (reference sequence). V shed 0 bases, J shed 5 bases, and the junction held 8 bases outside the gene matches.

The chain joins TRBV5-3 to TRBJ2-7, with D possibly TRBD1 on 5 matching bases. TRBV5-3 is an ORF, with its function uncertain. This CDR3 comprises 13 residues. The ends were cut back, 5 bases at V and 0 bases at J, with 9 bases in the middle. The CDR3 here is CARRAGHSYEQYF. DNA of the CDR3: TGTGCCAGAAGGGCAGGACACTCCTACGAGCAGTACTTC.

V gene TRBV10-2 combines with J gene TRBJ1-6, with TRBD1 as a possible D gene (5 bases). CDR1 WSHSY and CDR2 SAAADI come from the germline V gene. With 2 bases removed from V and 8 bases from J, the gap between germline ends came to 10 bases. CDR3 length: 14 amino acids. In DNA, the CDR3 is TGCGCCAGCAGTGAGGTCGAGGGACATTCACCCCTCCACTTT. Residues: CASSEVEGHSPLHF.

V is TRBV30 and J is TRBJ1-6; 9 bases fit TRBD1. The CDR3 covers 13 residues. Germline V CDR1 and CDR2: GTSNPN, SVGIG (reference sequence). After removal of 3 bases from V and 10 bases from J, the junction contained 4 bases not matched to a gene. The CDR3 DNA sequence: TGTGCCTGGAGAGGGACAGGGAAGTCACCCCTCCACTTT. Translating it yields CAWRGTGKSPLHF.

The V and J genes are TRBV29-1 and TRBJ1-1, with TRBD1 identical over 7 bases. In germline, CDR1 is SQVTM, CDR2 ANQGSEA. Germline trimming cut 4 bases from V and 1 base from J; bases unmatched to any gene: 15. The CDR3 is 17 residues long. In nucleotides, the CDR3 is TGCAGCGTTGGGGTCCAGGGGGAGAGGAGTTGGAACACTGAAGCTTTCTTT. Translation gives CSVGVQGERSWNTEAFF. Looking up the rest from reference TRBV29-1 and TRBJ1-1 gives the full variable domain: SAVISQKPSRDICQRGTSLTIQCQVDSQVTMMFWYRQQPGQSLTLIATANQGSEATYESGFVIDKFPISRPNLTFSTLTVSNMSPEDSSIYLCSVGVQGERSWNTEAFFGQGTRLTVV.

This chain uses TRBV11-3 with TRBJ1-1, with D unresolved. The germline V and J ends were trimmed by 4 bases and 3 bases, with 9 bases remaining between them. Looked up from germline, CDR1 is SGHNT and CDR2 is YENEEA. This CDR3 has 13 amino acids. CDR3 coding DNA: TGTGCCAGCAGCTCGGCCGGGGACACTGAAGCTTTCTTT. Translating it yields CASSSAGDTEAFF.

This clone was counted a few times. DNA for the CDR3: TGTGCCAGCAGTTTCGGACAGGGGGCTTGGGACATTCAGTACTTC. It translates to CASSFGQGAWDIQYF. The chain uses TRBV27 and TRBJ2-4; 11 bases match TRBD1. V dropped 3 bases and J dropped 8; count of bases not matched to a gene: 6. Germline CDR1 MNHEY, CDR2 SMNVEV (reference sequence). CDR3 size: 15 residues.

J is TRBJ2-3 and V is TRBV29-1, with D possibly being TRBD1 (5 bases). Germline V gene lookup returns CDR1 SQVTM and CDR2 ANQGSEA. The CDR3 has 13 amino acids. This chain's CDR3 is CTISTTATDTQYF. The CDR3 nucleotides are TGCACCATCTCAACGACAGCCACAGATACGCAGTATTTT.

This clone has just a few counts. The chain joins TRBV25-1 to TRBJ1-1, with D uncertain. This CDR3 is 11 amino acids long. The germline V gene encodes CDR1 MGHDK and CDR2 SYGVNS. The V end was cut by 8 bases, the J end by 5 bases, with 9 bases between. The CDR3 bases are TGTGCCAGCGGGGTACGGACTGAAGCTTTCTTT. Translating gives CASGVRTEAFF.

The genes are TRBV5-8 and TRBJ2-7; D tentatively reads TRBD1 or TRBD2 (5 bases each). Per the germline V gene, CDR1 is SGHTS and CDR2 is YDEGEE. Trimming stripped 7 bases from V and 2 bases from J, with 16 bases between. This CDR3 has 14 amino acids. CDR3 in amino acids: CASRGDRRTYEQYF. Written as DNA, the CDR3 is TGTGCCAGCCGTGGGGACCGACGGACCTACGAGCAGTACTTC.

This clone has more than one count but fewer than ten. The chain couples TRBV5-4 to TRBJ2-5; the match to TRBD2 covers 13 bases. Germline CDR1 is SGHNT and CDR2 is YYREEE (reference sequence). CDR3 length: 16 amino acids. Losses at the gene ends were 3 bases for V and 3 bases for J; bases not matched to a gene: 5. The CDR3 loop is CASSSGLAGVKETQYF. The CDR3 nucleotides are TGTGCCAGCAGCTCCGGACTAGCGGGAGTAAAAGAGACCCAGTACTTC.

The chain is built from TRBV29-1 and TRBJ1-1, with D possibly matching TRBD1 (6 bases). Looked up from germline, CDR1 is SQVTM and CDR2 is ANQGSEA. Trimming cost V 7 bases and J 5 bases, with 17 bases left between them. The CDR3 runs 13 residues. CDR3 sequence: CSGLQGSETEAFF. CDR3 nucleotides: TGCAGCGGACTACAGGGTTCTGAAACTGAAGCTTTCTTT.

This chain joins TRBV20-1 and TRBJ2-7; D is unresolved. Per germline, CDR1 DFQATT and CDR2 SNEGSKA (reference sequence). V dropped 1 base and J dropped 4 bases, with 5 bases sitting between them. The CDR3 length is 11 residues. The CDR3 DNA reads TGCAGTGCTAGAGGCAGTTACGAGCAGTACTTC. Its translation: CSARGSYEQYF.

The gene calls are TRBV27 and TRBJ1-5; 12 bases match TRBD1. Trimming at V came to 0 bases and at J to 6 bases, leaving 9 bases not matched to a gene. The CDR3 sequence is 18 residues long. Looked up from germline, CDR1 is MNHEY and CDR2 is SMNVEV (reference sequence). CDR3 loop: CASSLSGTGGGWGQPQHF. The DNA of the CDR3 is TGTGCCAGCAGTTTATCCGGGACAGGGGGCGGGTGGGGTCAGCCCCAGCATTTT.

J is TRBJ2-1 and V is TRBV29-1; TRBD2 agrees at 7 bases. Unmatched junction bases numbered 12, after V lost 4 bases and J lost 6 bases. CDR3 length: 15 residues. Germline values: CDR1 SQVTM, CDR2 ANQGSEA. The CDR3, as DNA: TGCAGCGTTGTGAAGGTTGAAGCTAGCGGCAATGAGCAGTTCTTC. Amino acids: CSVVKVEASGNEQFF.

This sequence joins TRBV6-6 and TRBJ1-3; maybe TRBD1 (6 bases). The CDR3 totals 15 residues. V shed 5 bases and J shed 0 bases, with 11 bases lying between them. Germline-derived CDR1 and CDR2 are MNHNY and SVGAGI (reference sequence). For the CDR3, the DNA is TGTGCCAGCAGTCCGGGGGCAAGCTCTGGAAACACCATATATTTT. Protein sequence: CASSPGASSGNTIYF.

The rearrangement links TRBV9 to TRBJ2-7, with TRBD2 as a possible D gene (6 bases). Trimming stripped 0 bases from V and 6 bases from J, with 10 bases between. The CDR3 length is 13 residues. Germline loops: CDR1 SGDLS, CDR2 YYNGEE. CDR3 in DNA: TGTGCCAGCAGCGTAGGCGGGGCGCGCGAGCAGTACTTC. Translating gives CASSVGGAREQYF.